Included here is one T cell receptor (beta chain) sequence, with context. The record originates from a study of shared clonotypes between healthy human individuals. Sequencing used immunoSEQ multiplex PCR; TCRdb keeps in-frame clones, though not all of them. The repertoire holds about 820,000 clones, with about 91% as singletons. CD8 cells regarded as naive lacked CD45RO, were positively chosen for CCR7, and omitted terminally differentiated effector memory CD45RA+ cells. After removal of 3 bases from V and 5 bases from J, the junction contained 10 bases not matched to a gene. CDR1 SGHVS and CDR2 FNYEAQ come from the germline V gene. This CDR3 spans 16 amino acids.

The sequencing input was naive CD8+ T cells sorted from blood. The chain joins TRBV7-6 to TRBJ2-5; 9 bases map to TRBD1. This clonotype originated in a man aged 30-40 years in good health. In nucleotides, the CDR3 is TGTGCCAGCAGCTTGGATCCACAGGGGGCTTGGGAGACCCAGTACTTC. This translates into CASSLDPQGAWETQYF.